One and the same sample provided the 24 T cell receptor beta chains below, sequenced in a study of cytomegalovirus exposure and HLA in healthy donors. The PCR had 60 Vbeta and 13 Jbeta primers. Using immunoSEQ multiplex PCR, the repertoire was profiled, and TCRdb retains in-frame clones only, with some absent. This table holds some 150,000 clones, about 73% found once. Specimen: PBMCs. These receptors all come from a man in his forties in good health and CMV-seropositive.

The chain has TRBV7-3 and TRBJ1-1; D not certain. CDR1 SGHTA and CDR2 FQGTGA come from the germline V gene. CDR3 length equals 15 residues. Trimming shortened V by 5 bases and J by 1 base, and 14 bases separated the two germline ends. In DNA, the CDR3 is TGTGCCAGCAGCCCCTCGGTCCTTCGGAACACTGAAGCTTTCTTT. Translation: CASSPSVLRNTEAFF. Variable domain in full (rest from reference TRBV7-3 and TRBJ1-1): GAGVSQTPSNKVTEKGKYVELRCDPISGHTALYWYRQSLGQGPEFLIYFQGTGAADDSGLPNDRFFAVRPEGSVSTLKIQRTERGDSAVYLCASSPSVLRNTEAFFGQGTRLTVV.

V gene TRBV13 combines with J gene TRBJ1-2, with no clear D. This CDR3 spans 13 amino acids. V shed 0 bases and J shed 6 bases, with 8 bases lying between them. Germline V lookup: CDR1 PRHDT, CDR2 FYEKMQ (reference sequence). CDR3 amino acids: CASSLGGVDGYTF. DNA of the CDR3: TGTGCCAGCAGCTTAGGCGGAGTGGATGGCTACACCTTC. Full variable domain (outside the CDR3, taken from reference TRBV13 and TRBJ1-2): AAGVIQSPRHLIKEKRETATLKCYPIPRHDTVYWYQQGPGQDPQFLISFYEKMQSDKGSIPDRFSAQQFSDYHSELNMSSLELGDSALYFCASSLGGVDGYTFGSGTRLTVV.

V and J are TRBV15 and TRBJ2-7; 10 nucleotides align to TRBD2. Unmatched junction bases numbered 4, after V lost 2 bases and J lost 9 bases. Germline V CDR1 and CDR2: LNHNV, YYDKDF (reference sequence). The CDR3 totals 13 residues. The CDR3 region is CATSRLAGVGQYF. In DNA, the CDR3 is TGTGCCACCAGCAGACTAGCGGGAGTGGGGCAGTACTTC.

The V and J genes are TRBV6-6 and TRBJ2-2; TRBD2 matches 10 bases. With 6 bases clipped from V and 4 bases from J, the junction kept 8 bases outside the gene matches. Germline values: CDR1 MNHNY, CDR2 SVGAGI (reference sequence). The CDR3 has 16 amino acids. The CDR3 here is CASRASGRVTTGELFF. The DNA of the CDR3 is TGTGCCAGCAGGGCTAGCGGGAGAGTAACCACCGGGGAGCTGTTTTTT.

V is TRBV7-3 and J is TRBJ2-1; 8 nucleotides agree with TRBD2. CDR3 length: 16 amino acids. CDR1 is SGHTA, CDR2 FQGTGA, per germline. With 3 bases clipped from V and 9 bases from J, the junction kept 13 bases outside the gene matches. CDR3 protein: CASSFYSGTRGTEQFF. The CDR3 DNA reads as TGTGCCAGCAGCTTCTACTCCGGGACTAGAGGCACTGAGCAGTTCTTC.

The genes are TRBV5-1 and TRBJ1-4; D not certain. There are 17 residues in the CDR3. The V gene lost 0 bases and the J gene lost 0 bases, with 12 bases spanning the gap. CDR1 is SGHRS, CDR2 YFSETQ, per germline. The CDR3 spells CASSLVLLRATNEKLFF. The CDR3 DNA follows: TGCGCCAGCAGCTTGGTCCTGTTGCGTGCAACTAATGAAAAACTGTTTTTT.

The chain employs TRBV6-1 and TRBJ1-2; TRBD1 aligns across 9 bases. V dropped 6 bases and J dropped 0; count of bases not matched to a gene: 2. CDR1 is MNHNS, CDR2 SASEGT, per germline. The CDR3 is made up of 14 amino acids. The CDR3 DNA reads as TGTGCCAGCAGGGACAGGGGCACTAACTATGGCTACACCTTC. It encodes CASRDRGTNYGYTF.

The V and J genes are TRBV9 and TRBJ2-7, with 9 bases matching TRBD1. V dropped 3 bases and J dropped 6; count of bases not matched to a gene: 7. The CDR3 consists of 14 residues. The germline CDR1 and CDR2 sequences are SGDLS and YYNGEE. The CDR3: CASSARDRASEQYF. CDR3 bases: TGTGCCAGCAGCGCCCGGGACAGGGCGTCCGAGCAGTACTTC.

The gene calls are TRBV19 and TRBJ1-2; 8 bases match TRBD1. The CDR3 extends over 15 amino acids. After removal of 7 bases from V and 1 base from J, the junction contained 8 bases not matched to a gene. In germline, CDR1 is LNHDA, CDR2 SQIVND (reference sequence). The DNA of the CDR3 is TGTGCCAGTACCATGGACAGGGCATATAACTATGGCTACACCTTC. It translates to CASTMDRAYNYGYTF.

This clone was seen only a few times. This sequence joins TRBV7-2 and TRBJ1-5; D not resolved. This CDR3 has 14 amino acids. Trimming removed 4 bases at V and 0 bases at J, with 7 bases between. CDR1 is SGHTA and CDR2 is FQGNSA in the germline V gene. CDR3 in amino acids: CASSSGSSNQPQHF. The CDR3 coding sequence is TGTGCCAGCAGCTCCGGGTCTAGCAATCAGCCCCAGCATTTT.

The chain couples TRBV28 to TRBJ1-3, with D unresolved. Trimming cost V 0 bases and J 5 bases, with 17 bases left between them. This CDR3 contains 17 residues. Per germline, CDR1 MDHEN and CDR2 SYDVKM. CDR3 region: CASSLWGGEDRRNTIYF. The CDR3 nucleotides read TGTGCCAGCAGTTTATGGGGCGGGGAGGATAGGAGAAACACCATATATTTT.

Here the CDR3 reads CASTQGLADYYEQYF. The CDR3 DNA reads TGCGCCAGCACCCAGGGACTAGCGGACTACTACGAGCAGTACTTC. The V gene is TRBV10-2, the J gene TRBJ2-7, with 11 bases identical to TRBD2. Germline CDR1 is WSHSY and CDR2 is SAAADI. V lost 7 bases, J lost 3 bases, and 8 bases stayed unmatched. This CDR3 spans 15 amino acids.

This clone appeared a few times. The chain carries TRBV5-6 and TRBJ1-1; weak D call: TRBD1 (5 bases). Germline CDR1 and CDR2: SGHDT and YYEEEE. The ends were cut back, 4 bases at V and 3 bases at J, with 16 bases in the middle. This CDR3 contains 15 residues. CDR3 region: CASSLGAQLYTEAFF. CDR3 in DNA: TGTGCCAGCAGCCTAGGGGCACAGTTATACACTGAAGCTTTCTTT.

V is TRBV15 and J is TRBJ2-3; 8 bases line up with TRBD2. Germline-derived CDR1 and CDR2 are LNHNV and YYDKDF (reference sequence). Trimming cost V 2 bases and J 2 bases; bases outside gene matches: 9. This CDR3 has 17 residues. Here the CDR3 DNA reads TGTGCCACCAGCAGATTCGAGCGGGAGCCCGTCACAGATACGCAGTATTTT. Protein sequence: CATSRFEREPVTDTQYF.

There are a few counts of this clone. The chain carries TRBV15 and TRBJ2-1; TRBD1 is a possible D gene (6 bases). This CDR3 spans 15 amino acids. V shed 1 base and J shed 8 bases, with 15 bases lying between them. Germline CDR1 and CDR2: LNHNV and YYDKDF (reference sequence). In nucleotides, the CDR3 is TGTGCCACCAGCAGAGTCAACAGGGATGGAGATGAGCAGTTCTTC. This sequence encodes CATSRVNRDGDEQFF. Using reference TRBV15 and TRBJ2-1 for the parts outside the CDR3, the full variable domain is DAMVIQNPRYQVTQFGKPVTLSCSQTLNHNVMYWYQQKSSQAPKLLFHYYDKDFNNEADTPDNFQSRRPNTSFCFLDIRSPGLGDTAMYLCATSRVNRDGDEQFFGPGTRLTVL.

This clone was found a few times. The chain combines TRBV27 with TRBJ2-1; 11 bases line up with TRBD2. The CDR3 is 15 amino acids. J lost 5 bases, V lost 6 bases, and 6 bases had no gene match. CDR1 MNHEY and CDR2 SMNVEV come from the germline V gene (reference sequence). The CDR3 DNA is TGTGCCAGCAGACAATCGGGACTAGCGGACAATGAGCAGTTCTTC. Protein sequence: CASRQSGLADNEQFF.

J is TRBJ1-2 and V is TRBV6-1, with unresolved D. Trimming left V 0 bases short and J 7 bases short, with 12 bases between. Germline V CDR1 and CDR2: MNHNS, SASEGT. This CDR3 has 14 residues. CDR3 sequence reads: CASSEAPRSSGYTF. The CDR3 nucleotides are TGTGCCAGCAGTGAAGCTCCTCGGAGTTCTGGCTACACCTTC.

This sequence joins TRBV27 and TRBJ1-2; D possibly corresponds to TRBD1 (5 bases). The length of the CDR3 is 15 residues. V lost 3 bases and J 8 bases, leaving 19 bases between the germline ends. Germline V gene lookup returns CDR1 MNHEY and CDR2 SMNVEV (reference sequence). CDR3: CASSFPGGVAGGYTF. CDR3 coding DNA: TGTGCCAGCAGTTTTCCGGGGGGGGTCGCGGGCGGCTACACCTTC.

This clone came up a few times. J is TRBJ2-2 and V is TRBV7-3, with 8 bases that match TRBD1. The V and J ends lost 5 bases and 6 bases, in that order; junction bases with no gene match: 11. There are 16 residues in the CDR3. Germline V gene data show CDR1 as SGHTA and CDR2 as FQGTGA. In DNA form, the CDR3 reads TGTGCCAGCAGCCCCCTGATCAGGGGGCTCCCCGGGGAGCTGTTTTTT. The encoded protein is CASSPLIRGLPGELFF.

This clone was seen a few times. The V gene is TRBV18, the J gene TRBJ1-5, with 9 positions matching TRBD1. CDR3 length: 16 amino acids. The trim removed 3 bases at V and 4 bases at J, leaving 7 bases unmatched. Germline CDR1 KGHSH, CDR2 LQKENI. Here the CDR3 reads CASSPPTGGVNQPQHF. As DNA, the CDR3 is TGTGCCAGCTCACCGCCCACAGGGGGCGTTAATCAGCCCCAGCATTTT.

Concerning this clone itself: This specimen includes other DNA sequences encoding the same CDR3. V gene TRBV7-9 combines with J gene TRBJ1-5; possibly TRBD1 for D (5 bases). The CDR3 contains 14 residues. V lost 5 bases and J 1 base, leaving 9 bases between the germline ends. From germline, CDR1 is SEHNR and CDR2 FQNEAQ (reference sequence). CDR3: CASSPGGSNQPQHF. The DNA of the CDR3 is TGTGCCAGCAGCCCCGGGGGGAGCAATCAGCCCCAGCATTTT.

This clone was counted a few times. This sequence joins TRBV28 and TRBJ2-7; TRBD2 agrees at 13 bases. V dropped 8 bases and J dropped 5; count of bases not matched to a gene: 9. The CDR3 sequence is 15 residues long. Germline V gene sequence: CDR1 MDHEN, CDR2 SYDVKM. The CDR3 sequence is CASRATSGRMHEQYF. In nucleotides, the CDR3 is TGTGCCAGCCGGGCGACTAGCGGGAGGATGCACGAGCAGTACTTC.

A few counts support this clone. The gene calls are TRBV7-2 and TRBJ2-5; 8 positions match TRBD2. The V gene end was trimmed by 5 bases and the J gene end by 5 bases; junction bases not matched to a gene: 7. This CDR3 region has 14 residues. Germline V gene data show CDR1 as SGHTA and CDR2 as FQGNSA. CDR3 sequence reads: CASSPRAGAETQYF. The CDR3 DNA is TGTGCCAGCAGCCCGAGAGCGGGAGCCGAGACCCAGTACTTC.

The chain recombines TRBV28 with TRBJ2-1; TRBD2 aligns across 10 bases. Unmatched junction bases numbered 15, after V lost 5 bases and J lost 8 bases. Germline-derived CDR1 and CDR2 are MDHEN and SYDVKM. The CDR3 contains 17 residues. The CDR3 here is CASSLYLAGAQMDEQFF. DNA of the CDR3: TGTGCCAGCAGTCTCTATCTAGCGGGAGCTCAAATGGATGAGCAGTTCTTC.